In its sample, the clone carrying this T cell receptor (beta chain) was seen many times. Time point denoted: blood at routine non-recurrence follow-up after resection. Unsorted whole RNA samples from tumor, nontumor lung or frozen PBMC were sequenced. A distinct unique molecular identifier was carried by each TCR cDNA molecule. TCRdb reprocessed the 5' RACE reads with MiXCR, giving one entry per CDR3 protein. The sample records about 120,000 distinct CDR3 sequences, 12% being singletons. This sample was taken from a study of spatial heterogeneity in lung cancer. For the study at large: The average appearance count of each unique TCR and UMI combination in raw reads was more than 9.5.

V lost 2 bases and J 1 base, leaving 8 bases between the germline ends. Looked up from germline, CDR1 is LGHNA and CDR2 is YNFKEQ. The CDR3 has 14 amino acids. The sequence was collected from a male donor with early-stage non-small cell lung cancer. The rearrangement uses TRBV4-2 and TRBJ1-2; D call uncertain. The specimen comprised PBMCs, sampled at follow-up. The CDR3, as DNA: TGTGCCAGCAGCCAACTTACACTTAACTATGGCTACACCTTC. Its translation: CASSQLTLNYGYTF.